This T cell receptor beta chain was sequenced during a study of cytomegalovirus exposure and HLA in healthy donors. The PCR used 60 Vbeta and 13 Jbeta primers. Some clones are missing from TCRdb's copy, which holds only in-frame ones; the method was immunoSEQ multiplex PCR. The table records roughly 290,000 clones, about four fifths of them present only once. The sample holds a few counts of this clone. Trimming took 10 bases from V and 7 from J; bases not matched to a gene: 8. CDR1 and CDR2 (germline): SNHLY, FYNNEI. This CDR3 region has 13 residues. Source material: PBMCs. The sequence derives from a girl aged 2-15 years in good health and CMV-seronegative. V usage is TRBV2 and J usage is TRBJ1-3, with 9 nucleotides matching TRBD1. The CDR3 region has the DNA TGTGCCACCGGGGGACAGGGAGGGAACACCATATATTTT. Translation gives CATGGQGGNTIYF. Combining the CDR3 with reference TRBV2 and TRBJ1-3 gives the whole variable domain EPEVTQTPSHQVTQMGQEVILRCVPISNHLYFYWYRQILGQKVEFLVSFYNNEISEKSEIFDDQFSVERPDGSNFTLKIRSTKLEDSAMYFCATGGQGGNTIYFGEGSWLTVV.